Detailed here is one T cell receptor beta chain. The antigen is undetermined. This record comes from a study of shared clonotypes between healthy human individuals. As defined, naive CD8 cells were CD45RO-negative and positively selected for CCR7, with terminally differentiated effector memory CD45RA+ cells excluded. The donor population consisted of healthy HIV-negative adults with no recent acute infections or vaccinations. CDR1 is MGHDK and CDR2 is SYGVNS in the germline V gene. V was cut by 10 bases and J by 3 bases, with 9 bases left in between. CDR3 length: 11 residues. Findings and caveats of the study: Sampling involved blood alone; tissue repertoires likely differ. The study found lower generation probabilities in non-shared clonotypes than in those shared by all four donors.

Several immunoSEQ plates held equal portions of the genomic DNA taken from each subset. Produced via immunoSEQ multiplex PCR; TCRdb's table is partial and in-frame only. Of more than 550,000 clones in the sample, 92% were seen once. The clonotype comes from a man aged 30 to 39 in good health. Sequences were obtained from naive CD8+ T cells sorted from blood. The chain employs TRBV25-1 and TRBJ1-1; D is unclear. CDR3 amino acids: CAIALYTEAFF. The CDR3 DNA sequence: TGTGCCATCGCACTTTACACTGAAGCTTTCTTT. The variable domain in full, with the rest retrieved from reference TRBV25-1 and TRBJ1-1, is EADIYQTPRYLVIGTGKKITLECSQTMGHDKMYWYQQDPGMELHLIHYSYGVNSTEKGDLSSESTVSRIRTEHFPLTLESARPSHTSQYLCAIALYTEAFFGQGTRLTVV.